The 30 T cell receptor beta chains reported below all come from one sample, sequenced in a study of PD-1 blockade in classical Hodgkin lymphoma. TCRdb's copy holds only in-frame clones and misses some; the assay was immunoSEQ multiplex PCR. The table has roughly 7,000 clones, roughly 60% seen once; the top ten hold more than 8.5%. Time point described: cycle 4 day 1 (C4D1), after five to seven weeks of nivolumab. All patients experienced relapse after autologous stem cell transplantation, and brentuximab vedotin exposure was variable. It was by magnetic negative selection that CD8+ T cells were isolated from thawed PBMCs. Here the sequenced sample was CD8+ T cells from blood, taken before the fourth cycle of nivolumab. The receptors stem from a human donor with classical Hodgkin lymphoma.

CDR3 protein: CASSFKASNEKLFF. For the CDR3, the DNA is TGTGCCAGCAGCTTCAAGGCTTCTAATGAAAAACTGTTTTTT. The rearrangement uses TRBV5-4 and TRBJ1-4; D gene uncertain. V was clipped by 2 bases and J by 3 bases, with 8 bases between them. CDR3 size: 14 residues. CDR1 and CDR2 from the germline V gene are SGHNT and YYREEE (reference sequence).

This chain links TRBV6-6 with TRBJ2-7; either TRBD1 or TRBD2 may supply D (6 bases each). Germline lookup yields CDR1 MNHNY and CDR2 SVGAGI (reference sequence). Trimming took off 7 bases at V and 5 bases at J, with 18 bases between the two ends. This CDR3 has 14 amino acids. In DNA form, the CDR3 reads TGTGCCAGCACCCTACGAGGGGGGATCCACGAGCAGTACTTC. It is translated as CASTLRGGIHEQYF.

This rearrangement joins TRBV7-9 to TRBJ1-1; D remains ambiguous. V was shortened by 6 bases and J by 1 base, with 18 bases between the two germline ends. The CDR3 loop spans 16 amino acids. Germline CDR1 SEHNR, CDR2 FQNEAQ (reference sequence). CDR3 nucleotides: TGTGCCAGCAGTTCGATAAACTTGGGTCCGAACACTGAAGCTTTCTTT. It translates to CASSSINLGPNTEAFF.

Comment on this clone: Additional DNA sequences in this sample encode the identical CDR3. CDR3 loop: CASSPSGSTDTQYF. DNA for the CDR3: TGTGCCAGCTCTCCCAGCGGAAGCACAGATACGCAGTATTTT. The genes are TRBV18 and TRBJ2-3; perhaps TRBD2 as D (5 bases). CDR3 length equals 14 residues. Germline CDR1 is KGHSH and CDR2 is LQKENI. V lost 6 bases to trimming and J lost 0 bases, with 10 bases between them.

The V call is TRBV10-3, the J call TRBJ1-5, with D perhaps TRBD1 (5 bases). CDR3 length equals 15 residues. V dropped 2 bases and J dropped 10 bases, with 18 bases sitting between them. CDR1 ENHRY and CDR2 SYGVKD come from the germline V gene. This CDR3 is CAISEGGDDSSPQHF. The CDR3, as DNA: TGTGCCATCAGTGAGGGGGGGGACGATTCGTCCCCCCAGCATTTT.

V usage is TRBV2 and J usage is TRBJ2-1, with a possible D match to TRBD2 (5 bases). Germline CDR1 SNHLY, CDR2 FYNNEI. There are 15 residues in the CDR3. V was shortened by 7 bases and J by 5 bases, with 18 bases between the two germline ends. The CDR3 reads CASTSRESQNNEQFF. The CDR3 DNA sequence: TGTGCCAGCACTAGCCGGGAAAGCCAAAACAATGAGCAGTTCTTC.

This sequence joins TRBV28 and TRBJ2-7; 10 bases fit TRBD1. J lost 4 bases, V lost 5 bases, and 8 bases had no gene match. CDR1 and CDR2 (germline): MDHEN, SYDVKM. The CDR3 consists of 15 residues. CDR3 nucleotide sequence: TGTGCCAGCAGTAGGCAAGACAGGGGGCAATACGAGCAGTACTTC. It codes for CASSRQDRGQYEQYF.

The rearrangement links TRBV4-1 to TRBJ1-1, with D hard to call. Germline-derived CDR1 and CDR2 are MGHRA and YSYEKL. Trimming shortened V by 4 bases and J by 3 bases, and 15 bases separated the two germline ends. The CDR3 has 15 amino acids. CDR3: CASSLRKTLDTEAFF. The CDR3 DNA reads TGCGCCAGCAGCCTTAGGAAAACATTGGACACTGAAGCTTTCTTT.

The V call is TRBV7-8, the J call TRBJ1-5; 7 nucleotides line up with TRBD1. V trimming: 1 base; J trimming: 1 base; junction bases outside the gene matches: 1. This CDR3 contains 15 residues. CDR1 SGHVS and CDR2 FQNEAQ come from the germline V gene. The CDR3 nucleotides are TGTGCCAGCAGCTTAGGGACAGGCAGCAATCAGCCCCAGCATTTT. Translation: CASSLGTGSNQPQHF.

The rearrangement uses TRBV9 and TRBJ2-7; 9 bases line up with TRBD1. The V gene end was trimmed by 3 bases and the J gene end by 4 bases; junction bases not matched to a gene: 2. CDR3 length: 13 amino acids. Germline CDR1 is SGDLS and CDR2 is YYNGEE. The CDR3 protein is CASSEGQGYEQYF. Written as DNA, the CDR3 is TGTGCCAGCAGCGAGGGACAGGGATACGAGCAGTACTTC.

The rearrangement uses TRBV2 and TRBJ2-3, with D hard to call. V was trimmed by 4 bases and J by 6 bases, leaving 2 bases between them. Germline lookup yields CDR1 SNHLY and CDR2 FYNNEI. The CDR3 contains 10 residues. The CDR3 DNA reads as TGTGCCAGCAGTGGGGATACGCAGTATTTT. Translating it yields CASSGDTQYF.

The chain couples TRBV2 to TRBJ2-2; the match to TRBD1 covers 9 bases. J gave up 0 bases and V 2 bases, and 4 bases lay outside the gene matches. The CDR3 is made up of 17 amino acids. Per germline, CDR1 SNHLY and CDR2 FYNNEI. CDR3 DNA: TGTGCCAGCAGTGAATTTCGGGACAGGGCGAACACCGGGGAGCTGTTTTTT. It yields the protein CASSEFRDRANTGELFF. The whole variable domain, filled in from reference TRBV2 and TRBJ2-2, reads EPEVTQTPSHQVTQMGQEVILRCVPISNHLYFYWYRQILGQKVEFLVSFYNNEISEKSEIFDDQFSVERPDGSNFTLKIRSTKLEDSAMYFCASSEFRDRANTGELFFGEGSRLTVL.

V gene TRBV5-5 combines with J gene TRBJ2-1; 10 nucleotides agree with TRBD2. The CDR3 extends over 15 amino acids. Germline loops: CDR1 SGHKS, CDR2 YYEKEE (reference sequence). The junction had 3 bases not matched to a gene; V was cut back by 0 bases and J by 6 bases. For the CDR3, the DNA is TGTGCCAGCAGCTTGGATCTAGCGGGAGTCAATGAGCAGTTCTTC. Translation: CASSLDLAGVNEQFF. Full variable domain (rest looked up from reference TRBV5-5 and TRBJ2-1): DAGVTQSPTHLIKTRGQQVTLRCSPISGHKSVSWYQQVLGQGPQFIFQYYEKEERGRGNFPDRFSARQFPNYSSELNVNALLLGDSALYLCASSLDLAGVNEQFFGPGTRLTVL.

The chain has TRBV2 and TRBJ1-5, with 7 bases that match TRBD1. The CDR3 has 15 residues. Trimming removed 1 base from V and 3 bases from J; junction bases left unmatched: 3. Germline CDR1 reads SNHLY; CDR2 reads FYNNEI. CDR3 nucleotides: TGTGCCAGCAGTGAAGAGGGGGCCCCCAATCAGCCCCAGCATTTT. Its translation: CASSEEGAPNQPQHF.

The CDR3 DNA is TGTGCCATCAGTGAAGGGCCTTCAGGGTGGATTCAGCCCCAGCATTTT. Translating gives CAISEGPSGWIQPQHF. The J gene is TRBJ1-5, the V gene TRBV10-3, with D tentatively TRBD1 (5 bases). The V gene's germline CDR1 is ENHRY and CDR2 SYGVKD. Trimming took off 3 bases at V and 6 bases at J, with 18 bases between the two ends. This CDR3 is 16 amino acids long.

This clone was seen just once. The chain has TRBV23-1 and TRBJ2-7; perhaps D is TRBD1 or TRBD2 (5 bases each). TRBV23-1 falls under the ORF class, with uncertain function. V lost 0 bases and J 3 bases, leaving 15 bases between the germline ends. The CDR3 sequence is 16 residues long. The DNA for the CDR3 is TGCGCCAGCAGTCAATCCGTGCGGTGGGGGATCTACGAGCAGTACTTC. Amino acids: CASSQSVRWGIYEQYF.

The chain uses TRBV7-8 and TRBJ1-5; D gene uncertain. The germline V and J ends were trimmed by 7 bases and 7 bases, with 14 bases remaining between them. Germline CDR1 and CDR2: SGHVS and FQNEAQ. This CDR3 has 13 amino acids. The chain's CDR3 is CASNAGVGQPQHF. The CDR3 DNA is TGTGCCAGCAATGCGGGCGTCGGGCAGCCCCAGCATTTT.

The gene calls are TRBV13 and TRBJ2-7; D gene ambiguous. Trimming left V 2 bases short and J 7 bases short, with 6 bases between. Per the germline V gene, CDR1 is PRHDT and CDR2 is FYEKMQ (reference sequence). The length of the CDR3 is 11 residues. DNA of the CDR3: TGTGCCAGCAGCTTATACGGGGAGCAGTACTTC. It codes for CASSLYGEQYF.

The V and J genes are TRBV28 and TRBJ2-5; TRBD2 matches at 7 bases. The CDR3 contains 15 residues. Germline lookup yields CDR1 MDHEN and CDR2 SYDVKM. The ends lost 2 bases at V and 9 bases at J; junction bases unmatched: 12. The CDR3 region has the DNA TGTGCCAGCAGTTTACCCGGACTAGGTGAGAGTCCCCAGTACTTC. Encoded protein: CASSLPGLGESPQYF.

This chain's CDR3 is CASSLETQQSNEQFF. CDR3 in DNA: TGTGCCAGCAGCTTAGAGACTCAACAATCCAATGAGCAGTTCTTC. The chain is built from TRBV7-6 and TRBJ2-1, with no clear D. Trimming shortened V by 1 base and J by 6 bases, and 13 bases separated the two germline ends. The length of the CDR3 is 15 residues. The germline CDR1 and CDR2 sequences are SGHVS and FNYEAQ.

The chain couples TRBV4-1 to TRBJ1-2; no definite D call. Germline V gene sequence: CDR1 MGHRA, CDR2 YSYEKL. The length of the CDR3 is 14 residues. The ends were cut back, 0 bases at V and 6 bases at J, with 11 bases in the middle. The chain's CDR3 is CASSQERARDGYTF. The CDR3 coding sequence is TGCGCCAGCAGCCAAGAGAGGGCGCGGGATGGCTACACCTTC.

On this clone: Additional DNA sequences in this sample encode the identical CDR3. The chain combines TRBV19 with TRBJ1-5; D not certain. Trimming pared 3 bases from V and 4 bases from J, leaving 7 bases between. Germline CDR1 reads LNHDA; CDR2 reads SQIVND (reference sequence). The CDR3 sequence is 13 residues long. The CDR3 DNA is TGTGCCAGTAGTATTCGAGCAAATCAGCCCCAGCATTTT. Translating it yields CASSIRANQPQHF.

This chain's CDR3 is CASSPRGASGEQFF. CDR3 in DNA: TGTGCCAGCAGCCCGAGGGGGGCCTCAGGGGAGCAGTTCTTC. This sequence joins TRBV9 and TRBJ2-1; either TRBD1 or TRBD2 may fit D (6 bases each). The CDR3 is made up of 14 amino acids. Trimming cost V 4 bases and J 10 bases, with 18 bases left between them. Germline V CDR1 and CDR2: SGDLS, YYNGEE.

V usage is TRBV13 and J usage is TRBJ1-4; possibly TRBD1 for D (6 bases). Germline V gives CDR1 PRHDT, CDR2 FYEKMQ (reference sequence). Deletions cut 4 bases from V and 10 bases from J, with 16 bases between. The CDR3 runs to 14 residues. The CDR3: CASSWGGAEVKLFF. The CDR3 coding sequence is TGTGCCAGCAGCTGGGGGGGCGCGGAGGTAAAACTGTTTTTT. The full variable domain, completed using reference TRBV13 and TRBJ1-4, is AAGVIQSPRHLIKEKRETATLKCYPIPRHDTVYWYQQGPGQDPQFLISFYEKMQSDKGSIPDRFSAQQFSDYHSELNMSSLELGDSALYFCASSWGGAEVKLFFGSGTQLSVL.

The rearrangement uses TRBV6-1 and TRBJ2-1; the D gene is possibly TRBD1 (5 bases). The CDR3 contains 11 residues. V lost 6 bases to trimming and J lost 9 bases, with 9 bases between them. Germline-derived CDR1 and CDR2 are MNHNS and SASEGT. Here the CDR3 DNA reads TGTGCCAGCAGGCAGGGCCTTGAGCAGTTCTTC. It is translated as CASRQGLEQFF.

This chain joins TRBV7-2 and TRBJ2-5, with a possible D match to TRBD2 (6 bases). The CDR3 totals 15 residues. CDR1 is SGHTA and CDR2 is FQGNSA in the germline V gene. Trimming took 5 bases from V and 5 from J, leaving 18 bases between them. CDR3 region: CASSLRGGRYETQYF. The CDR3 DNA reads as TGTGCCAGCAGCCTACGGGGTGGGAGGTACGAGACCCAGTACTTC. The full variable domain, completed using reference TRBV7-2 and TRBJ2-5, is GAGVSQSPSNKVTEKGKDVELRCDPISGHTALYWYRQSLGQGLEFLIYFQGNSAPDKSGLPSDRFSAERTGGSVSTLTIQRTQQEDSAVYLCASSLRGGRYETQYFGPGTRLLVL.

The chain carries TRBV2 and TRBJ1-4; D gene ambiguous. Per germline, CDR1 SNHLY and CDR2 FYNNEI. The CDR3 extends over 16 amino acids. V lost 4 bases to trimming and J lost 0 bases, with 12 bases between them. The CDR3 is CASSVLRPATNEKLFF. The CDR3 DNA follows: TGTGCCAGCAGTGTCCTCAGGCCGGCAACTAATGAAAAACTGTTTTTT.

The CDR3 is CASRPTGVQRQPQHF. The CDR3 DNA reads TGTGCCAGCAGGCCCACAGGGGTCCAGCGTCAGCCCCAGCATTTT. V is TRBV28 and J is TRBJ1-5, with TRBD1 identical over 7 bases. Trimming removed 6 bases from V and 6 bases from J; junction bases left unmatched: 11. Per germline, CDR1 MDHEN and CDR2 SYDVKM. The CDR3 consists of 15 residues.

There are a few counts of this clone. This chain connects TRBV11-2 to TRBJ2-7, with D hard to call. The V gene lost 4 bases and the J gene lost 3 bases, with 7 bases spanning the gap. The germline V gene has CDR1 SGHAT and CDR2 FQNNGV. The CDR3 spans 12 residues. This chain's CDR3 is CASSSTLYEQYF. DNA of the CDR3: TGTGCCAGCAGCTCGACTCTCTACGAGCAGTACTTC.

The CDR3 region is CASGGAQGGYTF. In DNA, the CDR3 is TGTGCCAGCGGTGGGGCGCAGGGTGGCTACACCTTC. This chain links TRBV7-3 with TRBJ1-2, with D maybe TRBD1 (5 bases). V shed 8 bases and J shed 7 bases, with 14 bases lying between them. Germline loops: CDR1 SGHTA, CDR2 FQGTGA. The CDR3 contains 12 residues.